This entry lists 28 T cell receptor beta chains sequenced from one sample in a study of human T cells and chemical hapten exposure. TCRdb reanalysed the RACE reads using MiXCR and keeps one entry per CDR3 protein. The sample lists over 150,000 distinct CDR3 sequences, 25% to 35% occurring once. Time point described: patch test 3, about 24 weeks after DPC sensitization. Treatment denoted: therapeutic diphenylcyclopropenone sensitization with weekly scalp DPC. The sample here was whole blood, taken in connection with sensitization to the hapten diphenylcyclopropenone (DPC). The receptor source for this set is a woman between 18 and 30 years old with alopecia areata. Some clones in this sample may be carry-over from other donors' samples.

Only a few counts were recorded for this clonotype. V gene TRBV4-1 combines with J gene TRBJ1-6, with D possibly matching TRBD1 (6 bases). Germline CDR1 MGHRA, CDR2 YSYEKL. Deletions cut 0 bases from V and 8 bases from J, with 11 bases between. The CDR3 totals 15 residues. CDR3 coding DNA: TGCGCCAGCAGCCAAGAGGGGGGGCGGTATTCACCCCTCCACTTT. It encodes CASSQEGGRYSPLHF.

In this sample, this clonotype turned up a few times. This chain joins TRBV11-2 and TRBJ2-3; D possibly corresponds to TRBD2 (5 bases). Germline V gene data show CDR1 as SGHAT and CDR2 as FQNNGV. The CDR3 loop spans 17 amino acids. V was pared by 2 bases and J by 2 bases, with 17 bases between. CDR3 sequence reads: CASSLFKFGEYTDTQYF. In DNA, the CDR3 is TGTGCCAGCAGCTTATTTAAATTTGGGGAGTACACAGATACGCAGTATTTT.

This chain connects TRBV29-1 to TRBJ2-7, with TRBD1 identical over 7 bases. Germline CDR1 SQVTM, CDR2 ANQGSEA. The J segment lost 9 bases and the V segment lost 7 bases, leaving 18 bases of the junction unmatched. The CDR3 spans 14 residues. CDR3 amino acids: CSAIPDRVPFMQYF. In DNA form, the CDR3 reads TGCAGCGCTATCCCTGACAGGGTCCCTTTCATGCAGTACTTC.

This clonotype has just a few counts. The rearrangement joins TRBV7-9 to TRBJ1-1; D remains unclear. The germline gives CDR1 SEHNR, CDR2 FQNEAQ (reference sequence). Trimming removed 0 bases from V and 8 bases from J, with 7 bases in between. The CDR3 is 12 residues long. This CDR3 is CASSLAQSEAFF. Here the CDR3 DNA reads TGTGCCAGCAGCTTAGCGCAATCAGAAGCTTTCTTT.

This chain connects TRBV3-1 to TRBJ2-7, with D uncertain. CDR1 and CDR2 (germline): LGHDT, YNNKEL (reference sequence). V was pared by 0 bases and J by 6 bases, with 18 bases between. This CDR3 is 16 amino acids long. The CDR3 sequence is CASSQEGSARLREQYF. The CDR3 coding sequence is TGTGCCAGCAGCCAAGAGGGGTCGGCTAGACTCCGCGAGCAGTACTTC.

A few counts support this clonotype. The chain is built from TRBV27 and TRBJ1-1, with a possible D match to TRBD1 (5 bases). CDR1 is MNHEY, CDR2 SMNVEV, per germline (reference sequence). This CDR3 region has 14 residues. Trimming cost V 5 bases and J 5 bases, with 15 bases left between them. DNA of the CDR3: TGTGCCAGCAGTGACAGACCGGTTCGGACTGAAGCTTTCTTT. Translation: CASSDRPVRTEAFF.

This chain connects TRBV20-1 to TRBJ2-5; possibly TRBD2 for D (7 bases). V shed 7 bases and J shed 5 bases, with 20 bases lying between them. CDR3 length equals 14 residues. CDR1 and CDR2 from the germline V gene are DFQATT and SNEGSKA (reference sequence). CDR3 DNA sequence: TGCAGTGGCATCGCGGGGGCCTTTCCGGAGACCCAGTACTTC. This sequence encodes CSGIAGAFPETQYF.

The chain links TRBV20-1 to TRBJ2-1, with a tentative D call TRBD1 (6 bases). V lost 6 bases and J 9 bases, leaving 15 bases between the germline ends. CDR3 length: 12 amino acids. Germline-derived CDR1 and CDR2 are DFQATT and SNEGSKA (reference sequence). The CDR3 DNA reads TGCAGTGCGTTGGGGGCAGTCGGTGAGCAGTTCTTC. This codes for CSALGAVGEQFF.

The V and J genes are TRBV20-1 and TRBJ2-7, with a weak D call TRBD2 (6 bases). V was pared by 5 bases and J by 2 bases, with 16 bases between. CDR3 size: 14 residues. The germline gives CDR1 DFQATT, CDR2 SNEGSKA (reference sequence). CDR3 DNA sequence: TGCAGTGCTGCCCTAGGGCGGGGACCCTACGAGCAGTACTTC. Translating gives CSAALGRGPYEQYF.

This chain links TRBV20-1 with TRBJ1-3; no clear D. V lost 0 bases and J 0 bases, leaving 6 bases between the germline ends. The CDR3 has 14 residues. CDR1 and CDR2 from the germline V gene are DFQATT and SNEGSKA (reference sequence). The chain's CDR3 is CSARDAGSGNTIYF. The CDR3 DNA sequence: TGCAGTGCTAGAGATGCTGGCTCTGGAAACACCATATATTTT.

This clonotype was counted a few times. The V gene is TRBV4-2, the J gene TRBJ2-7; D uncertain. CDR3 length equals 13 residues. V was shortened by 5 bases and J by 0 bases, with 8 bases between the two germline ends. Germline lookup yields CDR1 LGHNA and CDR2 YNFKEQ. CDR3 nucleotides: TGTGCCAGCAGCTCCCGAGCCTCCTACGAGCAGTACTTC. Its translation is CASSSRASYEQYF.

This sequence joins TRBV20-1 and TRBJ2-7; possibly TRBD1 or TRBD2 for D (5 bases each). The CDR3 has 16 residues. V lost 5 bases and J lost 4, with 24 bases in between. Germline V gene data show CDR1 as DFQATT and CDR2 as SNEGSKA (reference sequence). The CDR3 DNA is TGCAGTGCTGACGGAAGGGACCTACAGGATCAATACGAGCAGTACTTC. This codes for CSADGRDLQDQYEQYF.

This rearrangement joins TRBV29-1 to TRBJ2-1, with D maybe TRBD2 (5 bases). Trimming cost V 3 bases and J 1 base, with 10 bases left between them. Germline V lookup: CDR1 SQVTM, CDR2 ANQGSEA. The CDR3 has 14 residues. The CDR3 DNA reads TGCAGCGTTGAGCGGACGGGATCCTACAATGAGCAGTTCTTC. Protein: CSVERTGSYNEQFF.

This clonotype appeared a single time. As DNA, the CDR3 is TGTGCCAGCAGTGGACAGCCGAACACCGGGGAGCTGTTTTTT. Translated: CASSGQPNTGELFF. This sequence joins TRBV6-5 and TRBJ2-2, with D possibly matching TRBD1 (6 bases). There are 14 residues in the CDR3. The germline V gene has CDR1 MNHEY and CDR2 SVGAGI. Deletions cut 5 bases from V and 0 bases from J, with 7 bases between.

The CDR3 here is CSVEVASGRHNEQFF. CDR3 nucleotide sequence: TGCAGCGTTGAAGTTGCTAGCGGGAGGCACAATGAGCAGTTCTTC. This chain connects TRBV29-1 to TRBJ2-1; 11 nucleotides match TRBD2. The germline CDR1 and CDR2 sequences are SQVTM and ANQGSEA. The trim removed 1 base at V and 5 bases at J, leaving 4 bases unmatched. The CDR3 is made up of 15 amino acids.

This clonotype was found a few times. The chain carries TRBV6-5 and TRBJ2-5; TRBD1 agrees at 7 bases. This CDR3 has 15 amino acids. With V trimmed by 6 bases and J by 2 bases, 9 bases remained unmatched. Germline V CDR1 and CDR2: MNHEY, SVGAGI. Here the CDR3 DNA reads TGTGCCAGCAGCTCGGACAGGAAGGGGCAAGAGACCCAGTACTTC. Amino acids: CASSSDRKGQETQYF.

The V gene is TRBV7-2, the J gene TRBJ2-1; 11 bases fit TRBD1. Germline V lookup: CDR1 SGHTA, CDR2 FQGNSA. This CDR3 contains 16 residues. Germline trimming cut 3 bases from V and 9 bases from J; bases unmatched to any gene: 10. The CDR3 loop is CASSLGQGVLSSEQFF. Here the CDR3 DNA reads TGTGCCAGCAGCTTGGGACAGGGGGTGCTTTCAAGTGAGCAGTTCTTC.

V usage is TRBV7-2 and J usage is TRBJ2-5; 8 bases align to TRBD2. V gave up 1 base and J gave up 5 bases; unmatched junction bases: 12. This CDR3 is built from 17 residues. Germline V gives CDR1 SGHTA, CDR2 FQGNSA. The CDR3 protein is CASSLEVYGRAAETQYF. The CDR3 region has the DNA TGTGCCAGCAGCTTAGAGGTCTACGGGAGGGCTGCGGAGACCCAGTACTTC.

This clonotype was observed a few times. This chain links TRBV6-1 with TRBJ2-7; D is possibly TRBD1 (6 bases). This CDR3 spans 15 amino acids. Germline loops: CDR1 MNHNS, CDR2 SASEGT. Trimming left V 5 bases short and J 4 bases short, with 18 bases between. The CDR3, as DNA: TGTGCCAGCAGTATAAAGGACAGTGCCGCTTACGAGCAGTACTTC. Protein: CASSIKDSAAYEQYF.

The CDR3 loop reads CASSLPPGTNNYGYTF. The CDR3 nucleotides are TGTGCCAGCAGCTTACCCCCAGGGACCAATAACTATGGCTACACCTTC. The V and J genes are TRBV7-9 and TRBJ1-2; the D gene is possibly TRBD1 (5 bases). Germline CDR1 reads SEHNR; CDR2 reads FQNEAQ (reference sequence). The CDR3 covers 16 residues. With 2 bases removed from V and 1 base from J, the gap between germline ends came to 14 bases.

This clonotype was seen ten or more times. This sequence joins TRBV2 and TRBJ1-2; unclear D gene. V was cut by 6 bases and J by 6 bases, with 2 bases left in between. This CDR3 is built from 9 residues. Germline V gene data show CDR1 as SNHLY and CDR2 as FYNNEI. CDR3 nucleotides: TGTGCCAGCAGAGATGGCTACACCTTC. Residues: CASRDGYTF.

The chain has TRBV18 and TRBJ2-7; 7 positions agree with TRBD2. The CDR3 has 15 amino acids. The germline CDR1 and CDR2 sequences are KGHSH and LQKENI. With 6 bases clipped from V and 0 bases from J, the junction kept 8 bases outside the gene matches. CDR3 sequence: CASSFREASSYEQYF. The CDR3 coding sequence is TGTGCCAGCTCGTTCCGGGAGGCTTCCTCCTACGAGCAGTACTTC.

The CDR3 bases are TGTGCCAGCAGTTTTAGGGGGGGTGTGGATGGCTACACCTTC. This translates into CASSFRGGVDGYTF. J is TRBJ1-2 and V is TRBV27, with a weak D call TRBD1 (6 bases). V lost 3 bases, J lost 6 bases, and 14 bases lay in between. The CDR3 covers 14 residues. Germline CDR1 reads MNHEY; CDR2 reads SMNVEV (reference sequence).

The chain employs TRBV29-1 and TRBJ2-1; possibly TRBD2 for D (5 bases). The V gene's germline CDR1 is SQVTM and CDR2 ANQGSEA. The CDR3 has 11 residues. V was cut by 4 bases and J by 7 bases, with 8 bases left in between. The CDR3 sequence is CSVAGNNEQFF. The CDR3 DNA follows: TGCAGCGTTGCGGGAAATAATGAGCAGTTCTTC.

The gene calls are TRBV20-1 and TRBJ1-2, with 7 bases identical to TRBD1. The CDR3 spans 14 residues. The V segment lost 3 bases and the J segment 8 bases; nucleotides outside the gene matches: 12. The V gene's germline CDR1 is DFQATT and CDR2 SNEGSKA (reference sequence). CDR3 region: CSARGFGQASGYTF. In DNA form, the CDR3 reads TGCAGTGCTAGGGGGTTCGGACAGGCCTCCGGCTACACCTTC.

The DNA for the CDR3 is TGTGCCAGCAGCCAGACTAGCGTCACAGATACGCAGTATTTT. It specifies CASSQTSVTDTQYF. The chain uses TRBV28 and TRBJ2-3, with 8 bases aligning to TRBD2. The CDR3 is made up of 14 amino acids. Germline V gives CDR1 MDHEN, CDR2 SYDVKM. With 6 bases clipped from V and 2 bases from J, the junction kept 4 bases outside the gene matches.

This clonotype was seen ten or more times. The rearrangement links TRBV20-1 to TRBJ2-5; 10 nucleotides agree with TRBD2. Germline V gene data show CDR1 as DFQATT and CDR2 as SNEGSKA (reference sequence). Trimming took 6 bases from V and 4 from J; bases not matched to a gene: 11. The CDR3 covers 15 residues. DNA of the CDR3: TGCAGTGCACCCCCTAGCGGGGGATCATTAGAGACCCAGTACTTC. It codes for CSAPPSGGSLETQYF.

The rearrangement links TRBV6-1 to TRBJ2-4; tentative D call: TRBD2 (5 bases). CDR1 is MNHNS, CDR2 SASEGT, per germline. V was clipped by 2 bases and J by 7 bases, with 15 bases between them. The CDR3 has 15 residues. CDR3 residues: CASSESEGEANIQYF. CDR3 bases: TGTGCCAGCAGTGAATCTGAGGGAGAAGCGAACATTCAGTACTTC.